This passage covers 18 T cell receptor beta chains from one sample sequenced in a study of OX40 agonist ivuxolimab in advanced cancers. Repertoires were generated with immunoSEQ multiplex PCR, while TCRdb's copy carries only in-frame clones and drops some. Among approximately 38,000 clones, approximately 82% were seen once, and the ten largest hold under 9%. The source material was CD4+ or CD8+ T cells sorted from blood, sampled in a trial of the OX40 agonist ivuxolimab. The receptors shown here come from an adult with an advanced solid tumor such as melanoma, head and neck, liver or kidney cancer.

The chain carries TRBV5-6 and TRBJ2-1; D is perhaps TRBD2 (6 bases). V lost 7 bases to trimming and J lost 4 bases, with 18 bases between them. The germline CDR1 and CDR2 sequences are SGHDT and YYEEEE. This CDR3 is 15 amino acids long. The DNA of the CDR3 is TGTGCCAGCGGTCGTTTTAGCGGCAGGTACAATGAGCAGTTCTTC. Residues: CASGRFSGRYNEQFF.

The chain employs TRBV9 and TRBJ2-7; maybe TRBD2 (6 bases). The CDR3 runs 13 residues. V lost 4 bases and J lost 5, with 13 bases in between. The germline CDR1 and CDR2 sequences are SGDLS and YYNGEE. The CDR3 sequence is CASSQRDFHEQYF. The CDR3 DNA is TGTGCCAGCAGCCAAAGGGACTTCCACGAGCAGTACTTC.

The genes are TRBV15 and TRBJ2-7; the D is unclear. V gave up 0 bases and J gave up 7 bases, with 7 bases separating them. CDR1 is LNHNV and CDR2 is YYDKDF in the germline V gene (reference sequence). The CDR3 is 12 amino acids. The DNA for the CDR3 is TGTGCCACCAGCAGAGATCGTTGGGAGCAGTACTTC. Protein product: CATSRDRWEQYF.

This clone was recorded a few times. The gene calls are TRBV30 and TRBJ2-5; 10 nucleotides match TRBD2. This CDR3 spans 17 amino acids. The germline gives CDR1 GTSNPN, CDR2 SVGIG (reference sequence). Trimming removed 0 bases from V and 5 bases from J; junction bases left unmatched: 12. The CDR3 nucleotides are TGTGCCTGGAGTGTACTAGCGGGATTAATACCTAGCGAGACCCAGTACTTC. This translates into CAWSVLAGLIPSETQYF.

This chain joins TRBV19 and TRBJ1-5, with TRBD1 matching over 8 bases. The V gene end was trimmed by 7 bases and the J gene end by 5 bases; junction bases not matched to a gene: 4. The CDR3 is made up of 13 amino acids. Germline V gene sequence: CDR1 LNHDA, CDR2 SQIVND (reference sequence). The chain's CDR3 is CASTQGAYQPQHF. In DNA, the CDR3 is TGTGCCAGTACGCAGGGGGCGTATCAGCCCCAGCATTTT. Full variable domain (outside the CDR3, taken from reference TRBV19 and TRBJ1-5): DGGITQSPKYLFRKEGQNVTLSCEQNLNHDAMYWYRQDPGQGLRLIYYSQIVNDFQKGDIAEGYSVSREKKESFPLTVTSAQKNPTAFYLCASTQGAYQPQHFGDGTRLSIL.

The chain has TRBV5-6 and TRBJ1-4; D gene ambiguous. Germline lookup yields CDR1 SGHDT and CDR2 YYEEEE. Trimming removed 6 bases from V and 8 bases from J, with 17 bases in between. This CDR3 has 14 residues. CDR3 coding DNA: TGTGCCAGCACAACCCGAAGGGCGGGAGAAAAACTGTTTTTT. Its protein product is CASTTRRAGEKLFF.

This chain joins TRBV2 and TRBJ1-3; TRBD1 agrees at 7 bases. V dropped 6 bases and J dropped 0; count of bases not matched to a gene: 11. The germline V gene has CDR1 SNHLY and CDR2 FYNNEI. The CDR3 totals 17 residues. The CDR3 loop reads CASSPEGGILSGNTIYF. The CDR3 nucleotides are TGTGCCAGCAGCCCCGAAGGGGGCATCCTCTCTGGAAACACCATATATTTT.

The chain joins TRBV15 to TRBJ2-7; TRBD1 might be the D (5 bases). Germline values: CDR1 LNHNV, CDR2 YYDKDF (reference sequence). V lost 0 bases and J 4 bases, leaving 10 bases between the germline ends. The CDR3 totals 14 residues. CDR3 region: CATSRDQGFYEQYF. The CDR3, as DNA: TGTGCCACCAGCAGAGATCAGGGTTTTTACGAGCAGTACTTC. The variable domain in full, with the rest retrieved from reference TRBV15 and TRBJ2-7, is DAMVIQNPRYQVTQFGKPVTLSCSQTLNHNVMYWYQQKSSQAPKLLFHYYDKDFNNEADTPDNFQSRRPNTSFCFLDIRSPGLGDTAMYLCATSRDQGFYEQYFGPGTRLTVT.

The rearrangement joins TRBV6-5 to TRBJ2-7; TRBD1 agrees at 8 bases. This CDR3 has 15 residues. The junction had 12 bases not matched to a gene; V was cut back by 4 bases and J by 7 bases. From germline, CDR1 is MNHEY and CDR2 SVGAGI. DNA for the CDR3: TGTGCCAGCAGTTCTCCGGGGCAGGGGGCTTGGGAGCAGTACTTC. This encodes CASSSPGQGAWEQYF.

This sequence joins TRBV5-4 and TRBJ2-5, with 8 nucleotides matching TRBD2. The DNA matches TRBJ2-7 better at its end, which makes the J call doubtful. Germline assignment: CDR1 SGHNT and CDR2 YYREEE (reference sequence). CDR3 length equals 14 residues. This CDR3 is CASTIAGGNYEQYF. The CDR3 region has the DNA TGTGCCAGCACCATTGCGGGGGGAAACTACGAGCAGTACTTC.

This chain links TRBV5-1 with TRBJ1-1; no reliable D call. The CDR3 loop spans 13 amino acids. Trimming shortened V by 2 bases and J by 4 bases, and 9 bases separated the two germline ends. Per germline, CDR1 SGHRS and CDR2 YFSETQ. The CDR3, as DNA: TGCGCCAGCAGCTTAATGGGCGGCACTGAAGCTTTCTTT. It translates to CASSLMGGTEAFF. Variable domain in full (rest from reference TRBV5-1 and TRBJ1-1): KAGVTQTPRYLIKTRGQQVTLSCSPISGHRSVSWYQQTPGQGLQFLFEYFSETQRNKGNFPGRFSGRQFSNSRSEMNVSTLELGDSALYLCASSLMGGTEAFFGQGTRLTVV.

The chain is built from TRBV4-3 and TRBJ1-4; weak D call: TRBD1 (5 bases). Trimming pared 1 base from V and 7 bases from J, leaving 13 bases between. CDR1 is LGHNA and CDR2 is YSLEER in the germline V gene. The CDR3 totals 15 residues. The CDR3 loop reads CASSQGDRGGEKLFF. In nucleotides, the CDR3 is TGCGCCAGCAGCCAAGGAGACAGAGGCGGTGAAAAACTGTTTTTT.

V is TRBV4-2 and J is TRBJ1-5, with a weak D call TRBD1 (5 bases). The V end was cut by 0 bases, the J end by 11 bases, with 17 bases between. Germline V lookup: CDR1 LGHNA, CDR2 YNFKEQ. The CDR3 loop spans 15 amino acids. The DNA of the CDR3 is TGTGCCAGCAGCCAAGAAGTGACCGGGGCCGGAGCCCAGCATTTT. Amino acid sequence: CASSQEVTGAGAQHF.

V and J are TRBV7-9 and TRBJ1-5, with 11 bases identical to TRBD1. This CDR3 comprises 16 residues. Germline lookup yields CDR1 SEHNR and CDR2 FQNEAQ (reference sequence). V lost 1 base and J lost 7; bases outside the gene matches: 6. CDR3 sequence: CASSLGTGGFGQPQHF. In DNA, the CDR3 is TGTGCCAGCAGCTTAGGGACAGGGGGCTTCGGACAGCCCCAGCATTTT.

This clone appeared once. The genes are TRBV10-3 and TRBJ1-2; TRBD1 matches at 10 bases. J was trimmed by 6 bases and V by 6 bases; bases with no gene match: 7. This CDR3 region has 14 residues. From germline, CDR1 is ENHRY and CDR2 SYGVKD. CDR3 in amino acids: CAIRSDRGEDGYTF. CDR3 nucleotide sequence: TGTGCCATCAGATCGGACAGGGGGGAAGATGGCTACACCTTC.

This rearrangement joins TRBV27 to TRBJ2-7; 11 nucleotides line up with TRBD2. Trimming removed 6 bases from V and 0 bases from J; junction bases left unmatched: 4. The CDR3 extends over 15 amino acids. The V gene's germline CDR1 is MNHEY and CDR2 SMNVEV (reference sequence). The CDR3 coding sequence is TGTGCCAGCAGACCGGGACTAGCGGCCTCCTACGAGCAGTACTTC. Its protein is CASRPGLAASYEQYF.

This clone was seen a handful of times. This chain joins TRBV21-1 and TRBJ2-7; TRBD2, as called in the table, went unchecked against the DNA. TRBV21-1 is reported as a pseudogene. This CDR3 is built from 16 residues. The CDR3 nucleotides read TGTGCCAGCAGCAAGCCACCGCGGGGTCTCTCCTACGAGCAGTACTTC. Its protein is CASSKPPRGLSYEQYF.

The chain links TRBV4-3 to TRBJ2-3; D uncertain. V was pared by 0 bases and J by 7 bases, with 14 bases between. Germline CDR1 and CDR2: LGHNA and YSLEER. The CDR3 consists of 15 residues. CDR3 nucleotide sequence: TGCGCCAGCAGCCAAGAGGCCACGAGCCGACATACGCAGTATTTT. It specifies CASSQEATSRHTQYF.